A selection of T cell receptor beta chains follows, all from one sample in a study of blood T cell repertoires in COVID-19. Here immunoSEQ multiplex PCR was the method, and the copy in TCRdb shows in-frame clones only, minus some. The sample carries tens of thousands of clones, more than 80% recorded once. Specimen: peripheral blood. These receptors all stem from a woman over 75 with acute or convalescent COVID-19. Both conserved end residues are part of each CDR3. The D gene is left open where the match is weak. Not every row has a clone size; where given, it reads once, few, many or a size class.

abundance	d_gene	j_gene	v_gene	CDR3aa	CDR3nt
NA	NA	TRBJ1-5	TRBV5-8	CASSVLTEGNQPQHF	TGTGCCAGCAGCGTCCTGACAGAGGGCAATCAGCCCCAGCATTTT
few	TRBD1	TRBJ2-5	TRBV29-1	CSVERPTGVEVAQYF	TGCAGCGTTGAACGGCCGACAGGGGTGGAGGTGGCCCAGTACTTC
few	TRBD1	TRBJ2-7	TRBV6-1	CASRERDRVGEQYF	TGTGCCAGCAGAGAAAGGGACAGGGTGGGCGAGCAGTACTTC
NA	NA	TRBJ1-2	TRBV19	CASSPRPGDGYTF	TGTGCCAGTAGTCCACGCCCAGGGGATGGCTACACCTTC
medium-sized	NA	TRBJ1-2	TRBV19	CASIGGYYGYTF	TGTGCCAGTATAGGAGGCTACTATGGCTACACCTTC
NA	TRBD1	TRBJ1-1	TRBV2	CASSGGVRQGTFF	TGTGCCAGCAGTGGAGGCGTTCGACAGGGAACTTTCTTT
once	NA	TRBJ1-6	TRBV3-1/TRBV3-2	CASSPIGGAGSPLHF	TGTGCCAGCAGCCCCATCGGGGGGGCCGGTTCACCCCTCCACTTT
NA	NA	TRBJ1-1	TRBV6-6	CASSSFEAFF	TGTGCCAGCAGCTCGTTTGAAGCTTTCTTT
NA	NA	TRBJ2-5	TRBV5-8	CASSPGEAGAETQYF	TGTGCCAGCAGCCCCGGGGAAGCAGGCGCGGAGACCCAGTACTTC
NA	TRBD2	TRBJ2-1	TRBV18	CASSPIGRPHEQFF	TGTGCCAGCTCACCGATCGGGAGGCCCCATGAGCAGTTCTTC
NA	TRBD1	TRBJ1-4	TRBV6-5	CASSYRGQGGEKLFF	TGTGCCAGCAGTTACCGGGGACAGGGCGGAGAAAAACTGTTTTTT
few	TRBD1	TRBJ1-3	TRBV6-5	CASSTGTGGRNTIYF	TGTGCCAGCAGCACCGGGACAGGGGGCCGAAACACCATATATTTT
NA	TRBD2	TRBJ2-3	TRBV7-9	CASSRTSGRVTQYF	TGTGCCAGCAGCCGGACTAGCGGGAGGGTTACGCAGTATTTT
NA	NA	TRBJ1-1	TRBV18	CASSPDRRTEAFF	TGTGCCAGCTCGCCCGACAGGAGGACTGAAGCTTTCTTT
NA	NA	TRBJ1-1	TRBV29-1	CSAGSGNTEAFF	TGCAGCGCGGGGTCAGGGAACACTGAAGCTTTCTTT